This TCR beta chain originates from a study of prognosis after radiotherapy for stage I lung cancer. Points from the study as a whole: Frequencies of TRBV and TRBJ gene use reportedly varied by whether patients had metastases. When patients developed distant metastases, their Shannon entropy after stereotactic body radiation therapy was lower.

The CDR3 sequence is 17 residues long. The germline V gene has CDR1 MDHEN and CDR2 SYDVKM. The ends were cut back, 6 bases at V and 0 bases at J, with 18 bases in the middle. To note about this clonotype: Its specificity is not known. A far bigger clonotype differs at one base, so this is likely a read error.

With two time points in the design, about 6 milliliters of peripheral blood were drawn at each one. With two-round multiplex PCR, TCR beta CDR3 sequences were amplified from genomic DNA. Gene-specific primers for each TRBV and TRBJ gene drove first-round PCR. Each CDR3 protein gets one entry after TCRdb re-called the multiplex PCR reads with MiXCR. Counted here are 14,000 or so distinct CDR3 sequences, 30% occurring once; the ten biggest clones make up around 15%. The sample in question was PBMCs, obtained before or after stereotactic body radiation therapy (not recorded which). This receptor was obtained from a donor of 50 years or more with non-small cell lung cancer. V and J are TRBV28 and TRBJ2-1; D may match TRBD1 or TRBD2 (5 bases each). CDR3 in amino acids: CASSPRPSGTSYNEQFF. The CDR3 nucleotides read TGTGCCAGCAGCCCCCGACCCTCGGGGACCTCCTACAATGAGCAGTTCTTC.